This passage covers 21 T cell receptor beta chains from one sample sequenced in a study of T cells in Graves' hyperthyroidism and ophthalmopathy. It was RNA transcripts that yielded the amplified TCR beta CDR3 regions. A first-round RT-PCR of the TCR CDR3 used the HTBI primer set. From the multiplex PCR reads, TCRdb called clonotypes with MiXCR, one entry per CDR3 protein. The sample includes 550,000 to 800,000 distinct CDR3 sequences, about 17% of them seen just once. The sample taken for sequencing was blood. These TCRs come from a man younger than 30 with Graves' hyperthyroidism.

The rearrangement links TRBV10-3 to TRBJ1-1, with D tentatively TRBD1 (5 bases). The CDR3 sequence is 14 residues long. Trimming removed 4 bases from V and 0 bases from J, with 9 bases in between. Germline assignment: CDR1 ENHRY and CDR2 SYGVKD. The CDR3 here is CAISGQKVNTEAFF. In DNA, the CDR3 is TGTGCCATCAGTGGACAGAAAGTGAACACTGAAGCTTTCTTT.

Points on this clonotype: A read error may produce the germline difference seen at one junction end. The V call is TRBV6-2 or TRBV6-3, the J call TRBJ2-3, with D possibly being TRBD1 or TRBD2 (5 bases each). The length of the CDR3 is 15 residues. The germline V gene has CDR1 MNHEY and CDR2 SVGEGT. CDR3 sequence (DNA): TGTGCCAGCAGCTACTGGGGGAAGAGCACAGATACGCAGTATTTT. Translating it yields CASSYWGKSTDTQYF.

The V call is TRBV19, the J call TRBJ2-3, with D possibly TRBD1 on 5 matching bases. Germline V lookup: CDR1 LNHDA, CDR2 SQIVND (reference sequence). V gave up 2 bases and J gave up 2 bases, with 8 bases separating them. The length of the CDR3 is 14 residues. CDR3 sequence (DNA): TGTGCCAGTAGTATAACAGGCAACACAGATACGCAGTATTTT. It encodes CASSITGNTDTQYF.

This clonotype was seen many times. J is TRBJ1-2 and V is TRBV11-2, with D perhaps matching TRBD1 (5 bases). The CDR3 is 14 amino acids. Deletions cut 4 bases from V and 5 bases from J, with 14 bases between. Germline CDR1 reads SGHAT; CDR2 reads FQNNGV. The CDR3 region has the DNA TGTGCCAGCAGCTCCAGGGTGGGGCAATATGGCTACACCTTC. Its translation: CASSSRVGQYGYTF.

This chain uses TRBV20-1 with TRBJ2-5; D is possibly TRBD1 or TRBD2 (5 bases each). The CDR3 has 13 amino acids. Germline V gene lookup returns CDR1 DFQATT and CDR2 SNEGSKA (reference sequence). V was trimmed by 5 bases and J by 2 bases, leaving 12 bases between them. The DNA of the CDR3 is TGCAGTGCTGGCCGGGACGTACAAGAGACCCAGTACTTC. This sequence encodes CSAGRDVQETQYF.

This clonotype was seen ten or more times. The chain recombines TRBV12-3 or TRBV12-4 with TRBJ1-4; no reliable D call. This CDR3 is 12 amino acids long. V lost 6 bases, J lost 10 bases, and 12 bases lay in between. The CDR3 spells CASSRGPVKLFF. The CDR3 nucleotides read TGTGCCAGCAGCCGCGGACCCGTAAAACTGTTTTTT.

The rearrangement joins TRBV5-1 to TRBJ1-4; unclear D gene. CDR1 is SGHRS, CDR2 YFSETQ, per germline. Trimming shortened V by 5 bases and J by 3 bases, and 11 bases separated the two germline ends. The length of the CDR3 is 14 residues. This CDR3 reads CASRLTASNEKLFF. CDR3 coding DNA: TGCGCCAGCAGATTGACGGCCTCTAATGAAAAACTGTTTTTT.

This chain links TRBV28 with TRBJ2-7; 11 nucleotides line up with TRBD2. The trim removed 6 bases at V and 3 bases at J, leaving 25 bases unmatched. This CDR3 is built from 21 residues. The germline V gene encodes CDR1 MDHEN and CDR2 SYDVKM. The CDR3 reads CASRGEGAVLPSGRTSYEQYF. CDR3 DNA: TGTGCCAGCAGGGGGGAGGGGGCGGTGTTGCCTAGCGGGAGGACCAGCTACGAGCAGTACTTC.

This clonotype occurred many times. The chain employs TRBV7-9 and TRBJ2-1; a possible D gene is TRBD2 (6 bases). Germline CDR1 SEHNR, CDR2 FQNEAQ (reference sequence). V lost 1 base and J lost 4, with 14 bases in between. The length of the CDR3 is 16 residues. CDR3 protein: CASSLVSARGYNEQFF. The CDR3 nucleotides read TGTGCCAGCAGCTTAGTATCCGCCCGGGGGTACAATGAGCAGTTCTTC.

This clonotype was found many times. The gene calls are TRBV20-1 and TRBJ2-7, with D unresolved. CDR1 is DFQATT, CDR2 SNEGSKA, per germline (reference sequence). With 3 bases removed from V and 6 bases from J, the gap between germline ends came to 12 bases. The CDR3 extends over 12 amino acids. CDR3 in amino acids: CSARSVGPEQYF. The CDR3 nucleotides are TGCAGTGCTAGGTCCGTAGGTCCCGAGCAGTACTTC.

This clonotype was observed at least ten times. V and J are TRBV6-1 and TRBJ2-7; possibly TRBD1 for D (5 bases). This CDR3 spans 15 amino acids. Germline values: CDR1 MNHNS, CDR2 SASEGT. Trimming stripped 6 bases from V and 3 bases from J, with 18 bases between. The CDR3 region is CASSYGSTDSYEQYF. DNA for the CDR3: TGTGCCAGCAGCTACGGGTCCACCGACAGCTACGAGCAGTACTTC.

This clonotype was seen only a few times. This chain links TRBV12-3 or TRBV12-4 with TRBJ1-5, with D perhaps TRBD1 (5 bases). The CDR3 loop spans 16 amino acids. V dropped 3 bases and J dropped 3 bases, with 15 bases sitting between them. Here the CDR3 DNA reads TGTGCCAGCAGTTTGGGGGAGAGGGAGGTCAATCAGCCCCAGCATTTT. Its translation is CASSLGEREVNQPQHF.

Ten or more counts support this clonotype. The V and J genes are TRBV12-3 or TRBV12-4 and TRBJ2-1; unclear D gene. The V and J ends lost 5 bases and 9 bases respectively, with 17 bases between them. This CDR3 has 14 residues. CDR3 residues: CASSHPSSVGEQFF. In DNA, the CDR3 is TGTGCCAGCAGTCACCCATCGAGTGTGGGTGAGCAGTTCTTC.

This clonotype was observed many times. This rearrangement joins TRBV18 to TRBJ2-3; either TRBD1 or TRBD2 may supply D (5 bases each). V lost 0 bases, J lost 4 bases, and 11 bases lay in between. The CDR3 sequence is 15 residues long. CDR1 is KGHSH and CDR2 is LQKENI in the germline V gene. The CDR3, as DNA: TGTGCCAGCTCACCACCGGGACCCCTTTCAGATACGCAGTATTTT. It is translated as CASSPPGPLSDTQYF. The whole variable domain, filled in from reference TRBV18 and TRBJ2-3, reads NAGVMQNPRHLVRRRGQEARLRCSPMKGHSHVYWYRQLPEEGLKFMVYLQKENIIDESGMPKERFSAEFPKEGPSILRIQQVVRGDSAAYFCASSPPGPLSDTQYFGPGTRLTVL.

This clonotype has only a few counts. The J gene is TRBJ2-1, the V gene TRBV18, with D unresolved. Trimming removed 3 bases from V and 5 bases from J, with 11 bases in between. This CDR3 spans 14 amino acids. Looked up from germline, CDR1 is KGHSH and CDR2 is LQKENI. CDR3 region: CASSPASQHNEQFF. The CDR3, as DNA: TGTGCCAGCTCACCGGCTTCCCAGCACAATGAGCAGTTCTTC.

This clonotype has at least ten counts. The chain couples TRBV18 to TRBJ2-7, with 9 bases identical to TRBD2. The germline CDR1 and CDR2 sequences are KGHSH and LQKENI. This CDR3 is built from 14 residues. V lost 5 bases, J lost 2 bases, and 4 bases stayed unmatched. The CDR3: CASSKRLAAYEQYF. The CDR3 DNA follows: TGTGCCAGCTCAAAAAGACTAGCGGCCTACGAGCAGTACTTC.

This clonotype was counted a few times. The CDR3 region is CAISEPGSTQFF. CDR3 in DNA: TGTGCCATCAGTGAGCCCGGCTCTACTCAGTTCTTC. This chain links TRBV10-3 with TRBJ2-1; no clear D gene. V lost 2 bases and J 13 bases, leaving 12 bases between the germline ends. The CDR3 runs to 12 residues. Germline V gene lookup returns CDR1 ENHRY and CDR2 SYGVKD.

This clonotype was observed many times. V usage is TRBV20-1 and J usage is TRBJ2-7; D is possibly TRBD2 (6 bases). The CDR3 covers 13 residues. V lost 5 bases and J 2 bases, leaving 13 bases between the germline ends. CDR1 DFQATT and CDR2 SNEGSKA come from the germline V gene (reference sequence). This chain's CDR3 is CSAPWGVTYEQYF. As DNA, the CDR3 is TGCAGTGCTCCGTGGGGGGTCACCTACGAGCAGTACTTC.

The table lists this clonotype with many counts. CDR3 nucleotides: TGTGCCAGCAGCCCTCAAGCGGTTCGCAATGAGCAGTTCTTC. As protein: CASSPQAVRNEQFF. V is TRBV3-1 and J is TRBJ2-1; D might be TRBD2 (5 bases). Germline values: CDR1 LGHDT, CDR2 YNNKEL (reference sequence). The V end lost 4 bases, the J end lost 6 bases, and 13 bases lay between the germline ends. The CDR3 has 14 residues.

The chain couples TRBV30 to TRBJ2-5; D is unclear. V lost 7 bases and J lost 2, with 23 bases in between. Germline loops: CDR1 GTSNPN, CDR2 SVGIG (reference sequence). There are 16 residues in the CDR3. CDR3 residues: CASTSGRFVGQETQYF. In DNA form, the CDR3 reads TGTGCCTCTACCTCTGGAAGGTTTGTTGGACAAGAGACCCAGTACTTC.

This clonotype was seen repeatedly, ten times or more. The DNA for the CDR3 is TGTGCCAGCAGTAACGGGGACAGCTGGCCCCAGCATTTT. Translated, it gives CASSNGDSWPQHF. The rearrangement joins TRBV6-1 to TRBJ1-5, with 7 bases that match TRBD1. CDR3 size: 13 residues. Germline CDR1 reads MNHNS; CDR2 reads SASEGT. The V segment lost 5 bases and the J segment 9 bases; nucleotides outside the gene matches: 7.